This T cell receptor beta chain stems from a study of T cell changes during pregnancy in multiple sclerosis. TCRdb keeps only in-frame clones here, not all; method: immunoSEQ multiplex PCR. The sample comprises about 68,000 clones, 75% to 95% of which are singletons, and more than 0.75% rests with the top ten. The V end was cut by 6 bases, the J end by 7 bases, with 13 bases between. The germline V gene has CDR1 LNHDA and CDR2 SQIVND (reference sequence). The CDR3 totals 14 residues. The material sequenced was peripheral blood, taken in the second trimester of pregnancy. The TCR sequence derives from a female donor with multiple sclerosis, enrolled in a pregnancy study. This chain connects TRBV19 to TRBJ1-6, with D tentatively TRBD1 (6 bases). Here the CDR3 reads CASRSGGGNSPLHF. Here the CDR3 DNA reads TGTGCCAGTAGGTCGGGGGGCGGCAATTCACCCCTCCACTTT.